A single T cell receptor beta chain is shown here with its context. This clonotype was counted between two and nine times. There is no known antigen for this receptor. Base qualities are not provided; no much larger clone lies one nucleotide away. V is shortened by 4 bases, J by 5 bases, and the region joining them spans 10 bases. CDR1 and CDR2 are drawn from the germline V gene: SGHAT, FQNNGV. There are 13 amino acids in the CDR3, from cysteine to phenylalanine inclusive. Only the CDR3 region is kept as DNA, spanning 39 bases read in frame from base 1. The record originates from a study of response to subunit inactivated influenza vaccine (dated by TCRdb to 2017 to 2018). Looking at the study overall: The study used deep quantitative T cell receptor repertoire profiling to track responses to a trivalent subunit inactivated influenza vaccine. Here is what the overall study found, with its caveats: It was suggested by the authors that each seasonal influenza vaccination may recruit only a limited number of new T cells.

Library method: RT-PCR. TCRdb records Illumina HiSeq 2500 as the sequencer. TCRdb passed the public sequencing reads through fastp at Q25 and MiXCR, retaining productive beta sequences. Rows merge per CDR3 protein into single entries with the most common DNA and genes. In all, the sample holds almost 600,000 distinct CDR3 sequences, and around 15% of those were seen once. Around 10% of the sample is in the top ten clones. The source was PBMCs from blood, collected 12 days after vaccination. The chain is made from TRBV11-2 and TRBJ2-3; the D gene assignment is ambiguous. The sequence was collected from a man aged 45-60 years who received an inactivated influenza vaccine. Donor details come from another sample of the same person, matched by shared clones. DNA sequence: TGTGCCAGCAGCTCTGATCTAGGAGATACGCAGTATTTT. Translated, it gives CASSSDLGDTQYF.